Given below is one T cell receptor (beta chain) in context. Produced via immunoSEQ multiplex PCR; TCRdb's table is partial and in-frame only. There are hundreds of thousands of clones in the sample; around 81% occur only once, and approximately 12% lies in the top ten. The CDR3 covers 15 residues. From germline, CDR1 is SNHLY and CDR2 FYNNEI. With V trimmed by 7 bases and J by 2 bases, 8 bases remained unmatched. This entry is derived from a study of shared clonotypes between healthy human individuals. At the level of the study: Donor composition was two women and a few men, aged 18 to 49.

This chain joins TRBV2 and TRBJ2-7; 10 bases are shared with TRBD2. This TCR was recovered from a woman aged 40 to 50 in good health. Some clones in this sample may be carry-over from other donors' samples. Sequencing was done on a sample of PBMCs. This CDR3 reads CASMKTSGATYEQYF. DNA for the CDR3: TGTGCCAGCATGAAAACTAGCGGGGCCACCTACGAGCAGTACTTC.